The present T cell receptor (beta chain) was sequenced within a study of molecular identifiers for immune sequencing clone quantification. Notes on the study in general: Because of identical TCR molecules sharing a barcode, sizes of highly expanded clones could be underestimated. Spiked TCR RNA from one Jurkat cell reportedly showed up when mixed among approximately 990,000 naive cells. In CMV-specific effectors, clones above 20 copies held over 99% of molecules; naive, under 1%.

V dropped 6 bases and J dropped 16 bases, with 19 bases sitting between them. Germline V gene sequence: CDR1 LNHDA, CDR2 SQIVND (reference sequence). The CDR3 length is 12 residues. Concerning this clonotype: The antigen is undetermined.

TCRdb redid the calling of the PCR reads with MiXCR, one entry per CDR3 protein. The data show 85,000 to 100,000 distinct CDR3 sequences, 24% seen once. Sorting recovered naive CD8 T cells on a CD8+CD4-CCR7+CD45RA+ profile. The TCR comes from a human donor in good health. Some libraries in this study had Jurkat cell RNA spiked in. The rearrangement uses TRBV19 and TRBJ2-4; D may be TRBD1 (7 bases). Material: naive CD8+ T cells from blood, with Jurkat cell RNA spiked in. Subset noted: FACS-sorted CD8+CD4-CCR7+CD45RA+ naive T cells. This CDR3 reads CASRGRPGGKYF. The CDR3 DNA reads as TGTGCCAGTAGGGGGCGGCCAGGGGGGAAATACTTC.